This T cell receptor (beta chain) was found in a study of glioma-infiltrating T cells. The CDR3 covers 12 residues. Per the germline V gene, CDR1 is KGHDR and CDR2 is SFDVKD. V was trimmed by 7 bases and J by 0 bases, leaving 6 bases between them. The iRepertoire nested amplicon-rescue multiplex PCR amplified TCR alpha and beta CDR3s from RNA. Tissue mRNA or PBMC total RNA, roughly 100-400 ng, went into one-step reverse transcription and amplification. TCRdb redid the calling of the multiplex PCR reads with MiXCR, one entry per CDR3 protein. The data hold under 200,000 distinct CDR3 sequences, with approximately 30% observed a single time. Study results and caveats: Very few CDR3 sequences were shared between tissue and blood.

The sample holds many counts of this clonotype. What it recognizes is unknown. The specimen was glioma tissue, nonneoplastic brain tissue, or PBMCs (not recorded which). The chain is built from TRBV24-1 and TRBJ2-7, with D uncertain. This receptor was obtained from a human donor with low-grade glioma or glioblastoma, undergoing nonglioma brain surgery, or in good health (not recorded which). For the CDR3, the DNA is TGTGCCACCAGCGGTAGCTCCTACGAGCAGTACTTC. Amino acids: CATSGSSYEQYF.